This passage covers 21 T cell receptor beta chains from one sample sequenced in a study of T cell repertoires in aging, cancer and after chemotherapy. TCR beta rearrangements were amplified from peripheral blood genomic DNA. TRB rearrangements spanning V, D and J were amplified using mixed TRB-A/B primers. TCRdb reprocessed the multiplex PCR reads via MiXCR and lists one record per CDR3 protein. The profile covers some 4,900 distinct CDR3 sequences, with roughly 26% appearing a single time and around 7.5% taken by the ten largest. Material for sequencing was blood. The receptors stem from a human donor in good health.

This chain joins TRBV12-3 or TRBV12-4 and TRBJ1-2, with a tentative D call TRBD1 (6 bases). With 6 bases removed from V and 5 bases from J, the gap between germline ends came to 22 bases. This CDR3 has 16 residues. The DNA for the CDR3 is TGTGCCAGCAGCCCCACAAGCGGGACATACCTTTATGGCTACACCTTC. Translated: CASSPTSGTYLYGYTF.

By frequency in the sample, this clonotype is medium-sized (0.01 to 0.1%). The chain carries TRBV6-5 and TRBJ1-2; D is ambiguous. The V gene's germline CDR1 is MNHEY and CDR2 SVGAGI. V gave up 2 bases and J gave up 8 bases, with 15 bases separating them. The CDR3 is 14 residues long. The CDR3 bases are TGTGCCAGCAGTTACGGTGGGGATACGCGGGGCTACACCTTC. Translation gives CASSYGGDTRGYTF.

The chain couples TRBV6-2 or TRBV6-3 to TRBJ2-7, with TRBD2 matching 8 bases. The J segment lost 0 bases and the V segment lost 2 bases, leaving 0 bases of the junction unmatched. Germline loops: CDR1 MNHEY, CDR2 SVGEGT. The CDR3 extends over 14 amino acids. The CDR3 bases are TGTGCCAGCAGTTACGGGACTAGCTCCTACGAGCAGTACTTC. Translating gives CASSYGTSSYEQYF.

In this sample, this clonotype is large. The chain combines TRBV29-1 with TRBJ2-5, with a weak D call TRBD2 (6 bases). Germline V gene lookup returns CDR1 SQVTM and CDR2 ANQGSEA. The V gene lost 4 bases and the J gene lost 3 bases, with 9 bases spanning the gap. The CDR3 runs 12 residues. CDR3 residues: CSVGRREETQYF. The DNA for the CDR3 is TGCAGCGTTGGGAGGAGGGAAGAGACCCAGTACTTC.

In this sample, this clonotype is medium-sized. This rearrangement joins TRBV30 to TRBJ1-2; tentatively, D is TRBD1 (6 bases). The V end lost 2 bases, the J end lost 10 bases, and 11 bases lay between the germline ends. CDR1 and CDR2 from the germline V gene are GTSNPN and SVGIG (reference sequence). This CDR3 contains 11 residues. The CDR3: CAWSPGTFYTF. In DNA, the CDR3 is TGTGCCTGGAGTCCGGGGACATTCTACACCTTC.

In its sample, this clonotype is medium-sized. The rearrangement uses TRBV5-4 and TRBJ2-5; D not certain. In germline, CDR1 is SGHNT, CDR2 YYREEE (reference sequence). This CDR3 spans 14 amino acids. Trimming left V 0 bases short and J 0 bases short, with 6 bases between. The CDR3 nucleotides read TGTGCCAGCAGCTTGGAAGGGTACCAAGAGACCCAGTACTTC. It encodes CASSLEGYQETQYF.

This sequence joins TRBV5-6 and TRBJ2-2; 9 nucleotides line up with TRBD1. The CDR3 is 15 amino acids. Germline CDR1 SGHDT, CDR2 YYEEEE. The J segment lost 5 bases and the V segment lost 0 bases, leaving 2 bases of the junction unmatched. CDR3 protein: CASSLGQGGTGELFF. The CDR3 region has the DNA TGTGCCAGCAGCTTGGGACAGGGGGGTACCGGGGAGCTGTTTTTT. Supplemented by reference TRBV5-6 and TRBJ2-2, the full variable domain reads DAGVTQSPTHLIKTRGQQVTLRCSPKSGHDTVSWYQQALGQGPQFIFQYYEEEERQRGNFPDRFSGHQFPNYSSELNVNALLLGDSALYLCASSLGQGGTGELFFGEGSRLTVL.

By sample share, this clonotype is medium-sized. The genes are TRBV19 and TRBJ2-2; D is uncertain. Germline CDR1 is LNHDA and CDR2 is SQIVND (reference sequence). The CDR3 has 14 residues. Trimming removed 3 bases at V and 6 bases at J, with 11 bases between. CDR3 sequence (DNA): TGTGCCAGTAGTATCTTAGTTCGCGCCGGGGAGCTGTTTTTT. Translation: CASSILVRAGELFF.

This clonotype is medium-sized (0.01 to 0.1%). The chain carries TRBV5-6 and TRBJ2-7; D is perhaps TRBD2 (6 bases). The ends were cut back, 7 bases at V and 0 bases at J, with 14 bases in the middle. This CDR3 comprises 14 residues. Germline V lookup: CDR1 SGHDT, CDR2 YYEEEE. The CDR3 coding sequence is TGTGCCAGCGGGACTCTCTATAGCTCCTACGAGCAGTACTTC. Translation gives CASGTLYSSYEQYF.

This clonotype qualifies as medium-sized. The rearrangement joins TRBV13 to TRBJ2-5; D is possibly TRBD2 (5 bases). V lost 2 bases and J lost 4, with 8 bases in between. Germline V gene sequence: CDR1 PRHDT, CDR2 FYEKMQ (reference sequence). The CDR3 totals 13 residues. The CDR3 sequence: CASSLLEGETQYF. The CDR3 bases are TGTGCCAGCAGCTTACTCGAGGGAGAGACCCAGTACTTC.

J is TRBJ2-3 and V is TRBV20-1; D remains unclear. Trimming cost V 6 bases and J 1 base, with 17 bases left between them. The CDR3 runs to 15 residues. Germline loops: CDR1 DFQATT, CDR2 SNEGSKA (reference sequence). The CDR3 reads CSAYRAGLGTDTQYF. CDR3 bases: TGCAGTGCCTATCGGGCCGGGCTTGGCACAGATACGCAGTATTTT.

This clonotype was seen only a few times. This chain uses TRBV12-3 or TRBV12-4 with TRBJ1-1; a weak D match, TRBD1 (6 bases). V was pared by 6 bases and J by 0 bases, with 11 bases between. This CDR3 has 14 residues. DNA of the CDR3: TGTGCCAGCAGATCCGGACAGCTGAACACTGAAGCTTTCTTT. Protein sequence: CASRSGQLNTEAFF.

This clonotype is deemed large. This chain links TRBV29-1 with TRBJ2-3; 7 nucleotides match TRBD1. Germline trimming cut 6 bases from V and 2 bases from J; bases unmatched to any gene: 5. The CDR3 has 13 amino acids. CDR1 is SQVTM and CDR2 is ANQGSEA in the germline V gene. CDR3: CSVETGTTDTQYF. The DNA for the CDR3 is TGCAGCGTCGAGACAGGGACCACAGATACGCAGTATTTT.

This clonotype is classed as medium-sized (0.01 to 0.1%). The chain carries TRBV10-3 and TRBJ2-6, with no clear D. In germline, CDR1 is ENHRY, CDR2 SYGVKD. This CDR3 has 15 residues. Trimming removed 3 bases at V and 0 bases at J, with 6 bases between. CDR3 residues: CAISDSGSGANVLTF. The CDR3 nucleotides read TGTGCCATCAGTGACTCAGGCTCTGGGGCCAACGTCCTGACTTTC.

In the case of this clonotype: Given a much more abundant clone one base away, this may be a read error. The V gene is TRBV19, the J gene TRBJ1-5; tentatively, D is TRBD1 (5 bases). The CDR3 contains 13 residues. V lost 6 bases and J lost 5, with 11 bases in between. CDR1 is LNHDA and CDR2 is SQIVND in the germline V gene (reference sequence). CDR3 sequence reads: CASRTAFDQPQHF. CDR3 nucleotides: TGTGCCAGTAGGACAGCTTTTGATCAGCCCCAGCATTTT. Supplemented by reference TRBV19 and TRBJ1-5, the full variable domain reads DGGITQSPKYLFRKEGQNVTLSCEQNLNHDAMYWYRQDPGQGLRLIYYSQIVNDFQKGDIAEGYSVSREKKESFPLTVTSAQKNPTAFYLCASRTAFDQPQHFGDGTRLSIL.

This clonotype has just one count. The junction differs from germline at one of its ends, possibly a read error. J is TRBJ1-6 and V is TRBV5-6; D not resolved. CDR3 length equals 14 residues. Germline V gives CDR1 SGHDT, CDR2 YYEEEE. The CDR3 nucleotides are TGCGCCAGCAGCTTAGCGGGTGCGATTTCACCCCTCCACTTT. This gives the protein CASSLAGAISPLHF.

The rearrangement joins TRBV19 to TRBJ1-1, with D hard to call. The ends were cut back, 11 bases at V and 3 bases at J, with 25 bases in the middle. The CDR3 sequence is 16 residues long. The germline gives CDR1 LNHDA, CDR2 SQIVND (reference sequence). DNA of the CDR3: TGTGCCGTCGCCCCAACAGCCGGGTTATCGGACACTGAAGCTTTCTTT. This sequence encodes CAVAPTAGLSDTEAFF.

This clonotype counts as medium-sized. The rearrangement uses TRBV19 and TRBJ2-1, with TRBD2 identical over 7 bases. The V gene end was trimmed by 3 bases and the J gene end by 15 bases; junction bases not matched to a gene: 8. The CDR3 extends over 12 amino acids. The V gene's germline CDR1 is LNHDA and CDR2 SQIVND (reference sequence). The CDR3, as DNA: TGTGCCAGTAGTATCGGTGGCGGGGGTGCGTTCTTC. It is translated as CASSIGGGGAFF.

Judged by abundance, this clonotype is medium-sized (0.01 to 0.1%). This chain uses TRBV19 with TRBJ2-1; a weak D match, TRBD1 (5 bases). Germline lookup yields CDR1 LNHDA and CDR2 SQIVND (reference sequence). The V end lost 1 base, the J end lost 7 bases, and 8 bases lay between the germline ends. The CDR3 runs 13 residues. The CDR3 DNA reads TGTGCCAGTAGTATAGGTCAGGGAAATGAGCAGTTCTTC. This encodes CASSIGQGNEQFF.

The chain carries TRBV28 and TRBJ1-4; 7 bases match TRBD1. The CDR3 is 14 residues long. V lost 6 bases to trimming and J lost 7 bases; unmatched junction nucleotides: 8. From germline, CDR1 is MDHEN and CDR2 SYDVKM. The DNA for the CDR3 is TGTGCCAGCAGGTTGGCAGGGGGTCGTGAAAAACTGTTTTTT. This sequence encodes CASRLAGGREKLFF.

This clonotype has more than one count but fewer than ten. The chain links TRBV12-3 or TRBV12-4 to TRBJ2-3; the D call may be TRBD1 or TRBD2 (5 bases each). This CDR3 is 16 amino acids long. Trimming shortened V by 5 bases and J by 3 bases, and 18 bases separated the two germline ends. In nucleotides, the CDR3 is TGTGCCAGCAGTACAACTTCAGGGAGCGGAACAGATACGCAGTATTTT. Its protein product is CASSTTSGSGTDTQYF.